This T cell receptor (beta chain) was obtained from a study of cytomegalovirus exposure and HLA in healthy donors (dated 2017 in TCRdb). Regarding the complete study: An earlier analysis of fewer than 750 of the donors reported approximately 280 Gb of sequence data and some 110 million unique TCR beta sequences obtained from roughly 180 million T cells. The later analysis used no new phenotypic data to find candidate immune exposures, relying instead on TCR beta sequences and their occurrence across donors. A later analysis re-examined previously published TCR beta repertoires from 600 to 700 donors and added high-resolution HLA genotyping to investigate patterns of TCR occurrence. Among the roughly 400 genotyped donors, 75% to 90% belonged to the genetic ancestry cluster associated with self-reported Caucasian donors. The study was designed to test whether signatures of past pathogen exposure could be identified by cataloging public T cell receptors. Class I and class II HLA loci were covered by the typing at four-digit resolution. Donor age, sex, ethnicity and CMV serostatus were collected together with the repertoire data. About 330 gigabases of sequencing data and roughly 80 million unique TCR sequences made up an early release that covered around 640 HLA-typed donors. The number of typed donors differed by locus: roughly 629-640 for A, B, C, DRB1 and DQB1; approximately 520 for DQA1; 606 for DPA1; and roughly 490 for DPB1. High-throughput TCR immunosequencing, statistical association of individual TCRs with disease status, and machine learning were combined to predict cytomegalovirus infection status. Every discovery cohort repertoire had been produced on one sequencing platform. Several DR-DQ haplotypes were treated as single units for association and clustering because of strong linkage in the cohort. To decide whether each TCR beta V gene segment behaved as functional or pseudogenic, an earlier analysis of nearly 600 of the donors relied on high-throughput TCR beta sequencing. In a later genetic analysis, genome-wide SNP genotypes for about 55% of the roughly 700 donors were used, and that subset was treated as a discovery cohort. Using immunosequencing, the study profiled T cell repertoires from 550 to 750 subjects and related those repertoires to cytomegalovirus serostatus. Among about 400 genotyped donors of the cohort, an average of approximately 240,000 unique TCR beta nucleotide sequences was sequenced per donor, of which approximately 18% were non-productive. A separate validation cohort of roughly 130 different subjects was used in addition to the approximately 700-subject first cohort.

Library creation used the immunoSEQ multiplex PCR assay. For the multiplex PCR, a mixture combining 60 forward primers for TCR Vbeta segments and 13 reverse primers for TCR Jbeta segments was used. Amplification of the CDR3 region of rearranged TCR beta genes was performed with a multiplex PCR assay on genomic DNA. The amplified TCR beta libraries were sequenced on the Illumina HiSeq System as 87-base-pair reads. The original methods were these. A later analysis tallied 75 million to 95 million unique TCR beta chains across the 666 repertoires, and approximately 11 million of those chains were shared by two or more donors. Raw reads were error-corrected and collapsed into unique sequences by a nearest-neighbor algorithm in which closely related sequences were merged to remove PCR and sequencing errors. To assign V, D and J gene segments, CDR3 sequences were aligned to IMGT reference sequences. Each retained sequence needed at least a six-nucleotide match to both a V gene segment and a J gene segment. A rearrangement was called productive if the CDR3 had no stop codons and remained in frame with V and J, and every other rearrangement was called non-productive. Following IMGT convention, CDR3 was defined as the stretch from the second conserved V-encoded cysteine up to the conserved J-encoded phenylalanine. Sequences without an unambiguous match to a single V gene segment were excluded from the earlier analysis of several hundred of the donors. In an earlier analysis of 587 of the donors, a V segment was called functional when productive rearrangements were above 56.7%, and segregating when the standard deviation between donors exceeded 5%. A statistical classification framework was built to diagnose cytomegalovirus status from the catalog of TCR beta chain sequences. In a later analysis, V and J genes were assigned by comparing TCR nucleotide sequences against IMGT/GENE-DB human TR gene sequences. The TCRdist pipeline was used in a later analysis to assign CDR3 sequences and most-parsimonious VDJ recombination scenarios. In a later analysis, each TCR beta chain was defined by its CDR3 amino acid sequence together with its V-gene family, and reads without a unique V-gene family were excluded. In a later analysis, 450 to 600 highly shared, low-generation-probability nucleotide sequences were removed to address suspected cross-contamination and a sequencing artifact. In a later analysis, a clonal expansion index was calculated for each public chain from normalized within-repertoire ranks of inferred template counts. In a later analysis, generation probabilities were computed with a VDJ recombination model fitted to out-of-frame rearrangements, and the resulting probabilities were checked against IGoR. Hypergeometric tests were used in a later analysis to score TCR-TCR, TCR-HLA and TCR-CMV co-occurrence, with a repertoire-size bias correction applied to the TCR pairs. In a later analysis, false discovery rates were estimated by permuting HLA or CMV assignments 20 times. In a later analysis, co-occurring TCRs were grouped using DBSCAN, and TCRdist sequence similarity was added for clustering within HLA-allele-positive subsets. For co-occurrence clustering, repertoires with fewer than 30,000 or more than 120,000 public chains were excluded, along with four to six repertoires with anomalous nucleotide sharing. TCRdb re-hosts the immuneACCESS table, in-frame sequences only. Its copies lack some clones; in the studies checked, an unresolved V gene accounts for under half of them, and the cause for the rest is not known. V and J calls and clone size are as listed in that table; D and trimming were resolved from the DNA. The sample table holds under 150,000 clones, of which under 85% were seen once. The top ten hold roughly 3.1% of the sample.

The sample holds a few counts of this clone. The antigen this receptor binds is unknown. Base qualities are not at hand, and no much larger clone is one base apart. Results and caveats for the whole study, not just this receptor: According to a later analysis, TCR association rates differed among HLA loci, with DRB1 alleles showing the most associated TCRs and HLA-C alleles showing the fewest. Because counts were too low, seventeen rarely observed V segments, including chromosome 9 orphons, were left out of the earlier analysis of 587 of the donors. Across donors, most TCR sequences were observed very rarely, whereas some public TCRs were present in many individuals. The presence/absence analyses assumed that sequencing depth was roughly uniform across donors, and that assumption may not be true. A later genetic analysis reported fewer N-insertions in productive TCRs among donors in an Asian-associated ancestry cluster than the roughly 720-donor mean. A later analysis reported that several top co-occurrence clusters appeared linked to parvovirus B19, influenza, CMV and Epstein-Barr virus. In a later analysis, around 17,000 TCR beta sequences were associated with specific HLA alleles at a false discovery rate of 0.05. Strong co-occurrence of HLA alleles, especially DR and DQ, made assigning TCR associations to individual alleles difficult. Three of the identified cytomegalovirus-associated TCR beta chains were confirmed in vitro to be specific for cytomegalovirus antigens. A cluster of highly shared sequence variants was judged likely to represent a technical artifact of the sequencing pipeline. A later analysis found that HLA-associated TCR beta chains were more clonally expanded and had lower generation probabilities than equally common non-associated chains. Linkage disequilibrium might explain the correlated functional status among segregating V segments, but an unknown experimental factor could not be excluded. V-gene and J-gene trimming of TCR beta chains was associated with a missense DCLRE1C variant in a later genetic analysis, and the association was replicated in an independent cohort. CMV serostatus was the only immune exposure information available for the cohort. A further reported finding was that TCR beta sequences accurately predicted the HLA-A and HLA-B alleles for most subjects in the first cohort. A later analysis found that most CMV-associated TCR beta chains appeared HLA-restricted, with HLA associations seemingly driven largely by CMV exposure. Some IMGT-functional V segments, including TRBV6-2 and TRBV6-3, could not be told apart with the 87-base-pair reads, so those segments were excluded. Because some donors lacked HLA typing at each locus, the association tests relied only on the typed subset. According to the authors, the approach could potentially be generalized to other disease states and immunological phenotypes. In the study, approximately 160 TCR beta chains were listed as associated with cytomegalovirus. In an earlier analysis of 587 of the donors, most TCR beta V segments were observed in productive rearrangements about 90% or about 30% of the time, broadly matching IMGT annotations. Cytomegalovirus status was reported to be diagnosed by the classifier with high specificity and sensitivity in both the original and validation cohorts. The cohort was sequenced for TCR beta chains only, and without alpha or paired-chain data the features that could be detected were limited.

The V and J ends are trimmed by 2 bases and 12 bases, leaving 20 bases between them. The cysteine opens and the phenylalanine closes a CDR3 of 15 amino acids. The retained sequence is limited to the CDR3, 45 bases, with the frame set at the first base. CDR1 and CDR2 are read off the germline V gene as SGHRS and YFSETQ. In total, approximately 700 healthy bone marrow donors made up the cohort. All cohort members were sampled while nominally healthy, although unrecorded immune exposures were likely present. The donor was CMV seronegative and belonged to the group of 352 seronegative cohort members. A peripheral blood sample was collected from each donor, and TCR beta sequencing was performed on peripheral blood mononuclear cells. Genomic DNA extraction from the blood cell samples was performed with the Qiagen DNeasy Blood Extraction Kit.

The V and J genes are TRBV5-1 and TRBJ1-4, with the D gene uncertain. This TCR derives from a man younger than 40 in good health and CMV-seronegative. Input material: PBMCs. The CDR3 region reads CASSFSSVGEPELFF. The DNA sequence reads TGCGCCAGCAGCTTCTCGTCGGTGGGCGAGCCAGAACTGTTTTTT.